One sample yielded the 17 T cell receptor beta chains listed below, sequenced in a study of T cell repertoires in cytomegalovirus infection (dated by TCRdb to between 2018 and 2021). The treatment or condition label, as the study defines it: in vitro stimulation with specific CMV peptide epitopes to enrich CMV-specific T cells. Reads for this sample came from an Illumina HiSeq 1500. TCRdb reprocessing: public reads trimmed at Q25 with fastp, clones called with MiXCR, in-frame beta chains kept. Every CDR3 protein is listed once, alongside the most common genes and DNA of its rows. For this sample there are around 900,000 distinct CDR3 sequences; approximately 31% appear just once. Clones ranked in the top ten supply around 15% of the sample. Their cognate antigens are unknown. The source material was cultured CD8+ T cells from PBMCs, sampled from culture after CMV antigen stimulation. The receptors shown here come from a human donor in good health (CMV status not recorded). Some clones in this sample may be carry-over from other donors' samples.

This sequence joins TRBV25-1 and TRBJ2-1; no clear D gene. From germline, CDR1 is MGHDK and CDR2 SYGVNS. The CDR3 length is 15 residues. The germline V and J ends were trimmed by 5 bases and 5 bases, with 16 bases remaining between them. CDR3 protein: CASSTKAETNNEQFF. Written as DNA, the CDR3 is TGTGCCAGCAGTACCAAGGCGGAAACCAACAATGAGCAGTTCTTC.

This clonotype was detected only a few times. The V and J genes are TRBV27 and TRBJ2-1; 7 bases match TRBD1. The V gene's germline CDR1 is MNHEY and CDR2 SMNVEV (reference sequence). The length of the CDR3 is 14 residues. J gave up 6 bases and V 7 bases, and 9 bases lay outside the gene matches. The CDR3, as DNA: TGTGCCAGCACCAACCTGGGACAGCTCAATGAGCAGTTCTTC. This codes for CASTNLGQLNEQFF.

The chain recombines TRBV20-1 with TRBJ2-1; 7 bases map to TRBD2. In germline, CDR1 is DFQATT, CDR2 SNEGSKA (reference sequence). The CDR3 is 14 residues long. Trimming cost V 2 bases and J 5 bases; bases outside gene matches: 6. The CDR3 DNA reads TGCAGTGCTAGACCTCTAGCGGTAAACAATGAGCAGTTCTTC. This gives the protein CSARPLAVNNEQFF.

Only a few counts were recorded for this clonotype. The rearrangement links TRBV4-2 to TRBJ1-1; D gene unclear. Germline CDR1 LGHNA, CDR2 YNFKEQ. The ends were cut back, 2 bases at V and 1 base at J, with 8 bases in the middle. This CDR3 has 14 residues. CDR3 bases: TGTGCCAGCAGCCAACCCTTGGGGAACACTGAAGCTTTCTTT. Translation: CASSQPLGNTEAFF.

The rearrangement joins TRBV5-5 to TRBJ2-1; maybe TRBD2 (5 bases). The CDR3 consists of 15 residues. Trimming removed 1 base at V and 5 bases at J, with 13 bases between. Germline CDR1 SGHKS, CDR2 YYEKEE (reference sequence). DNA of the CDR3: TGTGCCAGCAGCTTGAACGGGGAAATTAACAATGAGCAGTTCTTC. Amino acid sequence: CASSLNGEINNEQFF.

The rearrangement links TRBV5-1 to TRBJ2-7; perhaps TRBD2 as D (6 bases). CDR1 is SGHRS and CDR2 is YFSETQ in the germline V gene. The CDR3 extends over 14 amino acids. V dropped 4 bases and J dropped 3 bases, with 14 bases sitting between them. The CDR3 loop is CASSLGMGLYEQYF. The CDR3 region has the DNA TGCGCCAGCAGCCTCGGGATGGGACTCTACGAGCAGTACTTC.

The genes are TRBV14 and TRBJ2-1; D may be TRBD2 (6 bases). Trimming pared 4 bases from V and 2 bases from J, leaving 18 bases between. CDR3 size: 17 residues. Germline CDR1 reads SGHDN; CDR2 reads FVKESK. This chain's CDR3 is CASSPLPFSGPYNEQFF. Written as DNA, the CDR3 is TGTGCCAGCAGCCCACTACCCTTTAGCGGACCCTACAATGAGCAGTTCTTC.

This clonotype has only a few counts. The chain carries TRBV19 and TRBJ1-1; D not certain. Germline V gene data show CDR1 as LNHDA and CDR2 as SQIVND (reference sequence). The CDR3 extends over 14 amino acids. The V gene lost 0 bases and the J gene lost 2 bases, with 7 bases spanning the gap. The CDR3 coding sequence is TGTGCCAGTAGTATAGAAGCAGTCAACACTGAAGCTTTCTTT. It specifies CASSIEAVNTEAFF.

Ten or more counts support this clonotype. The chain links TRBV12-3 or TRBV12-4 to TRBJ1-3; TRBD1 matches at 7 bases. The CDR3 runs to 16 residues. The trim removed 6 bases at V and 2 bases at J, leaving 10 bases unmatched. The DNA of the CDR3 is TGTGCCAGCAGCCATCTCCCTACAGGGGCTGGAAACACCATATATTTT. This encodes CASSHLPTGAGNTIYF.

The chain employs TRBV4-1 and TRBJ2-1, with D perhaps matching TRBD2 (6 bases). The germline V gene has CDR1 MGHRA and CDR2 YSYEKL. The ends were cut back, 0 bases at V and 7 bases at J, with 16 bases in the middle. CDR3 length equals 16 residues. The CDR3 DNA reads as TGCGCCAGCAGCCAAGATCTGGGGGGAACGGGGAATGAGCAGTTCTTC. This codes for CASSQDLGGTGNEQFF.

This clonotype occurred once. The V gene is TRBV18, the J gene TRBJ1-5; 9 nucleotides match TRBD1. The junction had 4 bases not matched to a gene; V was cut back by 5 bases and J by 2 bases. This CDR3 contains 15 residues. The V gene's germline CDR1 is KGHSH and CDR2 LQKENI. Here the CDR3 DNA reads TGTGCCAGCTCAAGGGACAGGGTGGGCAATCAGCCCCAGCATTTT. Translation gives CASSRDRVGNQPQHF.

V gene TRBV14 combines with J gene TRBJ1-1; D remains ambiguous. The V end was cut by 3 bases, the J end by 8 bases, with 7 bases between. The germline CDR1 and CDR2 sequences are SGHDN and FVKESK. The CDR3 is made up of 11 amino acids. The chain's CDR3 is CASSHSFEAFF. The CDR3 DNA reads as TGTGCCAGCAGCCACTCCTTCGAAGCTTTCTTT.

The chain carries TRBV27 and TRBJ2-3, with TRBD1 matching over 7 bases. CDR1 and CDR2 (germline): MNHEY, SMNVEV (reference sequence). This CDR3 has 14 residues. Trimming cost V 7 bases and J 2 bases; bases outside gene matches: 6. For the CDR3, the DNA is TGTGCCAGCACCCCACAGGGGCCCACAGATACGCAGTATTTT. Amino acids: CASTPQGPTDTQYF.

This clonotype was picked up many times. The CDR3 is CASRYRGGRDEQFF. The CDR3, as DNA: TGTGCCAGCAGATATCGGGGGGGCCGCGATGAGCAGTTCTTC. V and J are TRBV6-1 and TRBJ2-1; 8 nucleotides match TRBD2. CDR1 and CDR2 from the germline V gene are MNHNS and SASEGT. V dropped 6 bases and J dropped 8; count of bases not matched to a gene: 9. This CDR3 region has 14 residues.

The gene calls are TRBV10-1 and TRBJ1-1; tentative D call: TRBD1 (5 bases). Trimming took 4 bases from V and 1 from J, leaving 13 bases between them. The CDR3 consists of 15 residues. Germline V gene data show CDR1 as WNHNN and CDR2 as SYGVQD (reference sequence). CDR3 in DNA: TGCGCCAGCAGTGTATCAGGACACCCGAACACTGAAGCTTTCTTT. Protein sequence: CASSVSGHPNTEAFF.

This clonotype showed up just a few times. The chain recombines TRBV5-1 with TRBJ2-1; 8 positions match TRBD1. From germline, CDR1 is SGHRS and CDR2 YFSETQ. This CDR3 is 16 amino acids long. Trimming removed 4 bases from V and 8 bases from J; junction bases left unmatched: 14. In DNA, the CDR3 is TGCGCCAGCAGCGTCCTCGGTACGGACAGGGTCGATGAGCAGTTCTTC. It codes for CASSVLGTDRVDEQFF.

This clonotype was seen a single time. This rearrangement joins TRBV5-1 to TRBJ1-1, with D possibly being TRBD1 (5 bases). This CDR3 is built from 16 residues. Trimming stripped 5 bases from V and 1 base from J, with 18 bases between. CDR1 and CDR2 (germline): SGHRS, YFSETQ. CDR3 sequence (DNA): TGCGCCAGCAGTCCATCAGGGCAGGAGAAGAACACTGAAGCTTTCTTT. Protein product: CASSPSGQEKNTEAFF. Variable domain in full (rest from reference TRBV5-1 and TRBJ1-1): KAGVTQTPRYLIKTRGQQVTLSCSPISGHRSVSWYQQTPGQGLQFLFEYFSETQRNKGNFPGRFSGRQFSNSRSEMNVSTLELGDSALYLCASSPSGQEKNTEAFFGQGTRLTVV.